This is a list of T cell receptor beta chains from one sample in a study of blood T cell repertoires in COVID-19. The repertoire was sequenced with immunoSEQ multiplex PCR; TCRdb's copy has only in-frame clones and lacks some. The table records approximately 200,000 clones, approximately 85% of them present only once. Sequenced input: peripheral blood. The receptors were sampled from a human donor with active or convalescent COVID-19. The donor label of this sample is uncertain. Both conserved end residues are part of each CDR3. A D gene is named only where the DNA matches it firmly. Size values are once, few and many counts, or a class for expanded clones, and some rows have none.

TRBV19,once,TRBD1,CASRTGVNQPQHF
TRBV11-2,-,-,CASSPQGQLAKNIQYF
TRBV11-2,-,TRBD2,CASSSGGTSGDWSYNEQFF
TRBV9,-,TRBD1,CASSIPLRGLSTNEQFF
TRBV2,-,TRBD1,CASTDRERSPLHF
TRBV4-3,-,TRBD2,CASSQAGGAPGELFF
TRBV7-2,few,-,CASSPQRSLTEQYF
TRBV2,-,-,CASSGQLNQPQHF
TRBV5-1,many,TRBD1,CASSLVQGGTGELFF
TRBV5-1,-,TRBD2,CASSRLSGIPGNEQFF
TRBV2,-,-,CASSEPGTPYNEQFF
TRBV5-4,-,TRBD1,CASSLDRGSYNEQFF
TRBV7-7,-,TRBD1,CASSPGTGASYNEQFF
TRBV5-1,-,TRBD1,CASSLTGADNSPLHF
TRBV4-2,few,-,CASSQALGSGGYTF
TRBV6-5,-,-,CASSLTGIAYEQYF
TRBV3-1/TRBV3-2,-,TRBD1,CASSRDRGSNYEQYF
TRBV9,-,-,CASSQGETQYF
TRBV24-1,-,-,CATSAHYTGELFF
TRBV15,-,TRBD1,CATSRVGQVDQPQHF
TRBV28,-,-,CASSFRGASNYGYTF
TRBV30,-,TRBD2,CAWSRLAGETQYF
TRBV6-5,-,-,CASSSTLVPSDEQFF